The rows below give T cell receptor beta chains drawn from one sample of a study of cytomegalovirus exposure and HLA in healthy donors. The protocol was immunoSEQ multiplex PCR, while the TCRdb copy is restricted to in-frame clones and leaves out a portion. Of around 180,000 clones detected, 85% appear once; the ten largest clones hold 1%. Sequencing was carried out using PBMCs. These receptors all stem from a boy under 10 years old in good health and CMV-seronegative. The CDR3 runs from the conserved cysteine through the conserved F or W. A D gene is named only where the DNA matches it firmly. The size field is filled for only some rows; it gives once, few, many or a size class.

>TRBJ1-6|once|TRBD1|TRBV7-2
CASSLADRGSYNSPLHF
TGTGCCAGCAGCTTAGCGGACAGGGGGTCCTATAATTCACCCCTCCACTTT
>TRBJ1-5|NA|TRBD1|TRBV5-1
CASSVLPTGADNQPQHF
TGCGCCAGCAGCGTCCTTCCGACAGGGGCCGATAATCAGCCCCAGCATTTT
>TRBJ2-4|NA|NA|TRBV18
CASSPRAGSDSDIQYF
TGTGCCAGCTCACCACGGGCGGGGTCCGACTCGGACATTCAGTACTTC
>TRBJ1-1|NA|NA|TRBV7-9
CASSLGGIGTEAFF
TGTGCCAGCAGCTTGGGGGGGATCGGAACTGAAGCTTTCTTT
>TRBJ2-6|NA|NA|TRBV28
CASSLSSGSGANVLTF
TGTGCCAGCAGTTTATCGTCAGGTTCTGGGGCCAACGTCCTGACTTTC
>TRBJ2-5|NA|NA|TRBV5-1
CASSSTPGETQYF
TGCGCCAGCAGCTCAACACCGGGGGAGACCCAGTACTTC
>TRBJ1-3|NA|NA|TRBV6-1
CASSGDLGNTIYF
TGTGCCAGCAGCGGGGATCTTGGAAACACCATATATTTT
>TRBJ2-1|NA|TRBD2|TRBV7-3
CASSLGASGRANNEQFF
TGTGCCAGCAGCTTAGGGGCTAGCGGGAGGGCCAACAATGAGCAGTTCTTC
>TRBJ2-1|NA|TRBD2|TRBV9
CASSVASSGAYNEQFF
TGTGCCAGCAGCGTAGCTTCTAGCGGGGCCTACAATGAGCAGTTCTTC
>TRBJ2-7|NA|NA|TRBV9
CASSVDSGYEQYF
TGTGCCAGCAGCGTGGACAGCGGCTACGAGCAGTACTTC
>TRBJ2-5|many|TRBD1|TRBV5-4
CASQNRGELGTQYF
TGTGCCAGCCAGAACAGGGGGGAATTAGGGACCCAGTACTTC
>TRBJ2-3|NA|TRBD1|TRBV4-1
CASSQNSGTGAYF
TGCGCCAGCAGCCAAAATTCCGGGACAGGGGCATATTTT
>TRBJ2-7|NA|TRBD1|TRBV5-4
CASSLGDSSYEQYF
TGTGCCAGCAGCTTGGGGGACAGCTCCTACGAGCAGTACTTC
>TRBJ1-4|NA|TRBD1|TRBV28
CASSSTGTGGEKLFF
TGTGCCAGCAGTTCCACCGGGACAGGGGGCGAAAAACTGTTTTTT
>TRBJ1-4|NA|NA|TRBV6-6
CASSYSISGKNLFF
TGTGCCAGCAGTTACTCGATATCTGGCAAAAACCTGTTTTTT
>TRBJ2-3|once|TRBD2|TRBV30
CAWSSGLAGLTDTQYF
TGTGCCTGGAGCTCGGGACTAGCGGGGCTCACAGATACGCAGTATTTT
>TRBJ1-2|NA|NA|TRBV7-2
CASSLVADYGYTF
TGTGCCAGCAGCTTAGTGGCCGACTATGGCTACACCTTC
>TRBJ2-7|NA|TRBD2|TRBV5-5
CASSLEGTSGLYEQYF
TGTGCCAGCAGCTTGGAAGGGACTAGCGGGCTCTACGAGCAGTACTTC
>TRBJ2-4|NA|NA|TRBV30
CAWRESQKAKNIQYF
TGTGCCTGGAGGGAGTCCCAGAAAGCCAAAAACATTCAGTACTTC
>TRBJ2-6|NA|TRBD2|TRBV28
CASTPGGGGGANVLTF
TGTGCCAGCACCCCGGGAGGAGGCGGTGGGGCCAACGTCCTGACTTTC
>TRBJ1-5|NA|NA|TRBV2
CASRESLGGNQPQHF
TGTGCCAGCAGGGAGTCCCTCGGGGGCAATCAGCCCCAGCATTTT
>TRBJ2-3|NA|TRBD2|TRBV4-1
CASSQLGGDTQYF
TGCGCCAGCAGCCAATTGGGGGGGGATACGCAGTATTTT
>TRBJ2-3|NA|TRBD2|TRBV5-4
CASSRGGGTDTQYF
TGTGCCAGCAGCCGTGGGGGGGGCACAGATACGCAGTATTTT
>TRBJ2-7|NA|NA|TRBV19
CASSINGYEQYF
TGTGCCAGTAGTATAAACGGGTACGAGCAGTACTTC
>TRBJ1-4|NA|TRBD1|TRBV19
CASSPQGAATNEKLFF
TGTGCCAGTAGTCCGCAGGGGGCTGCAACTAATGAAAAACTGTTTTTT
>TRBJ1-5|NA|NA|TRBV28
CASSLGGDQPQHF
TGTGCCAGCAGTTTAGGAGGAGATCAGCCCCAGCATTTT
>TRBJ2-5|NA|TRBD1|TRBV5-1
CASSPPSTGGETQYF
TGCGCCAGCAGCCCCCCCTCGACAGGGGGCGAGACCCAGTACTTC
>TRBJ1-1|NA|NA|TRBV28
CASRRQVVNTEAFF
TGTGCCAGCAGAAGACAGGTCGTGAACACTGAAGCTTTCTTT
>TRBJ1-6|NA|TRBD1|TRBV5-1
CASSPLQGDRRPLHF
TGCGCCAGCAGCCCTTTACAGGGGGACCGCAGACCCCTCCACTTT
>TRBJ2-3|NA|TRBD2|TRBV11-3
CASSNGLAGPSTDTQYF
TGTGCCAGCAGCAATGGACTAGCGGGGCCTAGCACAGATACGCAGTATTTT
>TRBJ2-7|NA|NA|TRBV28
CASSQHLFEDGGIPYEQYF
TGTGCCAGCAGTCAGCACCTATTCGAAGACGGGGGAATACCCTACGAGCAGTACTTC
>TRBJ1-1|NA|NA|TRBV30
CAWFPPGVWDTEAFF
TGTGCCTGGTTTCCCCCAGGGGTTTGGGACACTGAAGCTTTCTTT
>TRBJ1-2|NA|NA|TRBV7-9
CASSLVGGDYGYTF
TGTGCCAGCAGCTTAGTAGGAGGGGACTATGGCTACACCTTC
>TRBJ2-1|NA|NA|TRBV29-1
CSVMPAALNEQFF
TGCAGCGTTATGCCAGCGGCTCTGAATGAGCAGTTCTTC